These 31 T cell receptor beta chains originate from one sample sequenced in a study of T cells after yellow fever vaccination. From the 5' RACE reads, TCRdb called clonotypes with MiXCR, one entry per CDR3 protein. The sample has 250,000 or so distinct CDR3 sequences; approximately 6.7% are singletons. Sequencing used CD4+ T cells sorted from PBMCs, obtained on the day of the yellow fever booster vaccination. These receptors were collected from a man between 25 and 39 years old who received the YFV17D yellow fever vaccine.

The sample holds many counts of this clonotype. CDR3 residues: CSARGAGTDTQYF. CDR3 in DNA: TGCAGTGCTAGAGGGGCGGGCACAGATACGCAGTATTTT. This rearrangement joins TRBV20-1 to TRBJ2-3; no definite D call. The germline V and J ends were trimmed by 1 base and 1 base, with 6 bases remaining between them. The germline V gene encodes CDR1 DFQATT and CDR2 SNEGSKA (reference sequence). CDR3 length equals 13 residues.

This clonotype appeared many times. The CDR3 nucleotides read TGCAGTGCTCCGGACCCGGCGACTAGCGGGAGGGGTACGCAGTATTTT. Protein sequence: CSAPDPATSGRGTQYF. The chain carries TRBV20-1 and TRBJ2-3; 14 nucleotides align to TRBD2. CDR1 is DFQATT and CDR2 is SNEGSKA in the germline V gene (reference sequence). The V gene end was trimmed by 5 bases and the J gene end by 8 bases; junction bases not matched to a gene: 12. The CDR3 spans 16 residues.

The chain uses TRBV20-1 and TRBJ1-5; D is unclear. The germline V and J ends were trimmed by 6 bases and 4 bases, with 16 bases remaining between them. This CDR3 has 14 residues. From germline, CDR1 is DFQATT and CDR2 SNEGSKA (reference sequence). CDR3 protein: CSATPATPNQPQHF. The CDR3 DNA reads TGCAGTGCAACCCCCGCGACACCTAATCAGCCCCAGCATTTT.

This clonotype was seen a few times. The chain carries TRBV15 and TRBJ1-1; D ambiguous. The CDR3 contains 15 residues. Per the germline V gene, CDR1 is LNHNV and CDR2 is YYDKDF (reference sequence). The ends were cut back, 2 bases at V and 1 base at J, with 11 bases in the middle. The CDR3 region is CATSRPLAANTEAFF. CDR3 sequence (DNA): TGTGCCACCAGCAGACCTCTGGCGGCGAACACTGAAGCTTTCTTT.

This rearrangement joins TRBV5-1 to TRBJ2-7, with TRBD1 matching 11 bases. The CDR3 spans 15 residues. The germline V gene encodes CDR1 SGHRS and CDR2 YFSETQ. Trimming cost V 3 bases and J 7 bases; bases outside gene matches: 9. CDR3 sequence reads: CASSWTGTGGDEQYF. The CDR3 DNA follows: TGCGCCAGCAGCTGGACCGGGACAGGGGGTGATGAGCAGTACTTC.

The J gene is TRBJ2-3, the V gene TRBV11-2; 12 bases agree with TRBD2. Looked up from germline, CDR1 is SGHAT and CDR2 is FQNNGV. CDR3 length: 18 amino acids. J gave up 3 bases and V 5 bases, and 12 bases lay outside the gene matches. DNA for the CDR3: TGTGCCAGCAGCGAATACCCCGGACTAGCGGGACAAACAGATACGCAGTATTTT. Its protein product is CASSEYPGLAGQTDTQYF.

The chain couples TRBV7-2 to TRBJ2-5, with D tentatively TRBD2 (6 bases). The V and J ends lost 5 bases and 7 bases respectively, with 14 bases between them. In germline, CDR1 is SGHTA, CDR2 FQGNSA. The CDR3 is made up of 13 amino acids. The CDR3 loop reads CASSPGLLGTQYF. The CDR3 DNA follows: TGTGCCAGCAGCCCGGGACTGTTGGGGACCCAGTACTTC.

This clonotype was seen at least ten times. This sequence joins TRBV4-2 and TRBJ2-1; TRBD2 is a possible D gene (5 bases). The V end was cut by 0 bases, the J end by 5 bases, with 14 bases between. CDR3 length: 16 residues. Germline V lookup: CDR1 LGHNA, CDR2 YNFKEQ. CDR3 sequence reads: CASSQEPAEAHNEQFF. The CDR3 DNA is TGTGCCAGCAGCCAAGAACCAGCGGAGGCCCACAATGAGCAGTTCTTC.

This clonotype was seen ten or more times. The gene calls are TRBV29-1 and TRBJ2-7; tentative D call: TRBD2 (9 bases). Trimming took 6 bases from V and 6 from J, leaving 21 bases between them. The germline CDR1 and CDR2 sequences are SQVTM and ANQGSEA. The CDR3 is 14 amino acids. CDR3 in DNA: TGCAGCGTAAGCTCTAGCGGGACAGGCGGCGAGCAGTACTTC. It translates to CSVSSSGTGGEQYF.

This clonotype showed up many times. V usage is TRBV7-6 and J usage is TRBJ2-3; no reliable D call. The CDR3 spans 15 residues. Trimming stripped 0 bases from V and 3 bases from J, with 10 bases between. The germline V gene encodes CDR1 SGHVS and CDR2 FNYEAQ. The CDR3 nucleotides are TGTGCCAGCAGCTTAGCTTTAGGGAATACAGATACGCAGTATTTT. Protein product: CASSLALGNTDTQYF.

This clonotype was observed many times. The gene calls are TRBV12-3 or TRBV12-4 and TRBJ2-7, with D tentatively TRBD1 or TRBD2 (6 bases each). This CDR3 has 13 residues. Deletions cut 8 bases from V and 0 bases from J, with 11 bases between. Here the CDR3 reads CASRGQSSYEQYF. In DNA, the CDR3 is TGTGCCAGCCGGGGGCAGTCCTCCTACGAGCAGTACTTC.

The chain carries TRBV12-3 or TRBV12-4 and TRBJ2-1; weak D call: TRBD2 (5 bases). The V end lost 5 bases, the J end lost 4 bases, and 18 bases lay between the germline ends. The CDR3 is 16 amino acids. Written as DNA, the CDR3 is TGTGCCAGCAGTATTGTGGGAACAACGGGGTACAATGAGCAGTTCTTC. Protein sequence: CASSIVGTTGYNEQFF.

This clonotype appeared a few times. The chain joins TRBV7-2 to TRBJ1-2; D call uncertain. From germline, CDR1 is SGHTA and CDR2 FQGNSA. The CDR3 is made up of 14 amino acids. V lost 2 bases and J 4 bases, leaving 11 bases between the germline ends. CDR3 coding DNA: TGTGCCAGCAGCTTACTGGGGATGTCCTATGGCTACACCTTC. Translating it yields CASSLLGMSYGYTF.

This clonotype was counted only a few times. The chain recombines TRBV5-1 with TRBJ2-7, with 8 bases that match TRBD1. The V segment lost 3 bases and the J segment 3 bases; nucleotides outside the gene matches: 5. The CDR3 length is 14 residues. Germline V gene data show CDR1 as SGHRS and CDR2 as YFSETQ. DNA of the CDR3: TGCGCCAGCAGCTGGGGGGACAGGAACTACGAGCAGTACTTC. It yields the protein CASSWGDRNYEQYF.

The sample holds many counts of this clonotype. The rearrangement links TRBV24-1 to TRBJ2-2; D is perhaps TRBD1 (6 bases). V lost 7 bases to trimming and J lost 0 bases, with 11 bases between them. The CDR3 spans 15 residues. Germline V lookup: CDR1 KGHDR, CDR2 SFDVKD. Here the CDR3 reads CATRPTGSNTGELFF. The CDR3 bases are TGTGCCACCAGGCCCACAGGGTCGAACACCGGGGAGCTGTTTTTT.

This clonotype occurred a few times. The chain joins TRBV25-1 to TRBJ2-2; D gene unclear. This CDR3 contains 13 residues. Trimming pared 2 bases from V and 8 bases from J, leaving 9 bases between. CDR1 and CDR2 from the germline V gene are MGHDK and SYGVNS. CDR3 DNA: TGTGCCAGCAGTGAAGGTCTTTTTGGGGAGCTGTTTTTT. Translation: CASSEGLFGELFF.

The genes are TRBV4-2 and TRBJ2-1; 9 bases align to TRBD1. Unmatched junction bases numbered 5, after V lost 4 bases and J lost 4 bases. The germline V gene encodes CDR1 LGHNA and CDR2 YNFKEQ. The CDR3 is 15 amino acids. DNA of the CDR3: TGTGCCAGCAGCCTAGGGACAGGGCAATACAATGAGCAGTTCTTC. Its protein is CASSLGTGQYNEQFF.

This clonotype was observed at least ten times. The chain joins TRBV3-1 to TRBJ2-7; possible D gene TRBD1, 6 bases. Trimming took off 3 bases at V and 2 bases at J, with 14 bases between the two ends. Germline V gene lookup returns CDR1 LGHDT and CDR2 YNNKEL (reference sequence). The length of the CDR3 is 15 residues. The CDR3 here is CASSQDLGGTYEQYF. Here the CDR3 DNA reads TGTGCCAGCAGCCAGGACCTTGGGGGCACCTACGAGCAGTACTTC.

This clonotype has just one count. This sequence may be a read error, since a much larger clone differs from it by one base. This chain links TRBV5-1 with TRBJ2-3; no definite D call. Germline V gene sequence: CDR1 SGHRS, CDR2 YFSETQ. Trimming shortened V by 4 bases and J by 1 base, and 13 bases separated the two germline ends. The CDR3 totals 15 residues. The CDR3 nucleotides are TGCGCCAGCAGCCTACCGGTCAGCCGCACAGATACGCAGTATTTT. It yields the protein CASSLPVSRTDTQYF.

This clonotype was seen at least ten times. The V gene is TRBV5-1, the J gene TRBJ2-3, with 7 bases that match TRBD2. V gave up 3 bases and J gave up 8 bases; unmatched junction bases: 12. This CDR3 contains 15 residues. Germline V gene sequence: CDR1 SGHRS, CDR2 YFSETQ. In DNA, the CDR3 is TGCGCCAGCAGCTCGGATGGGACTACCGTGGGTACGCAGTATTTT. This codes for CASSSDGTTVGTQYF.

V and J are TRBV7-2 and TRBJ2-7; D unresolved. Trimming took off 6 bases at V and 2 bases at J, with 5 bases between the two ends. Germline V gene data show CDR1 as SGHTA and CDR2 as FQGNSA. The CDR3 extends over 11 amino acids. The chain's CDR3 is CASREAYEQYF. DNA of the CDR3: TGTGCCAGCAGAGAGGCCTACGAGCAGTACTTC. Variable domain in full (rest from reference TRBV7-2 and TRBJ2-7): GAGVSQSPSNKVTEKGKDVELRCDPISGHTALYWYRQSLGQGLEFLIYFQGNSAPDKSGLPSDRFSAERTGGSVSTLTIQRTQQEDSAVYLCASREAYEQYFGPGTRLTVT.

In its sample, this clonotype was seen many times. The chain carries TRBV7-2 and TRBJ2-7, with unresolved D. CDR3 length: 14 amino acids. Deletions cut 4 bases from V and 4 bases from J, with 14 bases between. Germline loops: CDR1 SGHTA, CDR2 FQGNSA. CDR3 sequence (DNA): TGTGCCAGCAGCTCATCACGAATGAGTTACGAGCAGTACTTC. This translates into CASSSSRMSYEQYF.

The chain's CDR3 is CASSLEGIGANVLTF. The CDR3 nucleotides read TGTGCCAGCAGTTTGGAGGGGATTGGGGCCAACGTCCTGACTTTC. The chain joins TRBV28 to TRBJ2-6; TRBD2 is a possible D gene (6 bases). Trimming removed 3 bases at V and 3 bases at J, with 9 bases between. CDR3 size: 15 residues. The germline V gene has CDR1 MDHEN and CDR2 SYDVKM. Full variable domain (rest looked up from reference TRBV28 and TRBJ2-6): DVKVTQSSRYLVKRTGEKVFLECVQDMDHENMFWYRQDPGLGLRLIYFSYDVKMKEKGDIPEGYSVSREKKERFSLILESASTNQTSMYLCASSLEGIGANVLTFGAGSRLTVL.

This clonotype showed up just a few times. J is TRBJ2-1 and V is TRBV7-9; D uncertain. V dropped 5 bases and J dropped 1 base, with 12 bases sitting between them. This CDR3 has 15 amino acids. Germline CDR1 is SEHNR and CDR2 is FQNEAQ (reference sequence). Here the CDR3 reads CASSLGRPSYNEQFF. Here the CDR3 DNA reads TGTGCCAGCAGCCTTGGACGGCCTTCCTACAATGAGCAGTTCTTC.

This clonotype was counted many times. This rearrangement joins TRBV6-1 to TRBJ1-2; D remains unclear. This CDR3 is built from 13 residues. V was pared by 4 bases and J by 3 bases, with 9 bases between. CDR1 and CDR2 from the germline V gene are MNHNS and SASEGT. In DNA form, the CDR3 reads TGTGCCAGCAGTGGCGGTGGTTACTATGGCTACACCTTC. It yields the protein CASSGGGYYGYTF.

This clonotype came up many times. This chain joins TRBV20-1 and TRBJ2-1, with D maybe TRBD2 (5 bases). With 5 bases removed from V and 2 bases from J, the gap between germline ends came to 16 bases. CDR3 length equals 15 residues. Germline CDR1 and CDR2: DFQATT and SNEGSKA (reference sequence). The CDR3 DNA sequence: TGCAGTGCTCCATCGCCGGGGTCCCCCTACAATGAGCAGTTCTTC. Protein product: CSAPSPGSPYNEQFF.

This sequence joins TRBV11-3 and TRBJ2-3; D possibly matches TRBD1 or TRBD2 (6 bases each). This CDR3 is built from 13 residues. In germline, CDR1 is SGHNT, CDR2 YENEEA. Trimming shortened V by 5 bases and J by 10 bases, and 16 bases separated the two germline ends. The CDR3 region has the DNA TGTGCCAGCAGCCCCCACCCAGGGGAGGCGCAGTATTTT. Amino acids: CASSPHPGEAQYF. Variable domain in full (rest from reference TRBV11-3 and TRBJ2-3): EAGVVQSPRYKIIEKKQPVAFWCNPISGHNTLYWYLQNLGQGPELLIRYENEEAVDDSQLPKDRFSAERLKGVDSTLKIQPAELGDSAVYLCASSPHPGEAQYFGPGTRLTVL.

The genes are TRBV11-2 and TRBJ2-7, with TRBD2 matching over 8 bases. This CDR3 has 16 amino acids. Germline CDR1 is SGHAT and CDR2 is FQNNGV. The trim removed 4 bases at V and 0 bases at J, leaving 8 bases unmatched. The CDR3 nucleotides read TGTGCCAGCAGCTCAGTACTAGCGGATTACTCCTACGAGCAGTACTTC. It translates to CASSSVLADYSYEQYF.

This clonotype was recorded many times. J is TRBJ2-2 and V is TRBV2, with D possibly TRBD2 on 5 matching bases. The V and J ends lost 6 bases and 6 bases respectively, with 8 bases between them. CDR1 SNHLY and CDR2 FYNNEI come from the germline V gene. The CDR3 extends over 12 amino acids. The CDR3 DNA is TGTGCCAGCAGAGGGAGTTCCGGGGAGCTGTTTTTT. Translating gives CASRGSSGELFF.

This clonotype has just a few counts. The gene calls are TRBV30 and TRBJ2-4, with D perhaps matching TRBD1 or TRBD2 (5 bases each). Between the trimmed V and J ends, which lost 8 bases and 1 base, there was a span of 12 bases. This CDR3 comprises 13 residues. Per germline, CDR1 GTSNPN and CDR2 SVGIG (reference sequence). CDR3 in DNA: TGTGCCCACGGGGCCGGGGCCAAAAACATTCAGTACTTC. It translates to CAHGAGAKNIQYF.

The chain recombines TRBV11-3 with TRBJ2-1; 10 bases are a match to TRBD2. V lost 2 bases to trimming and J lost 6 bases; unmatched junction nucleotides: 10. There are 17 residues in the CDR3. Germline CDR1 and CDR2: SGHNT and YENEEA. The CDR3 bases are TGTGCCAGCAGCTTACGGCTAGCGGGAGTGGGAGGCAATGAGCAGTTCTTC. It is translated as CASSLRLAGVGGNEQFF. Combining the CDR3 with reference TRBV11-3 and TRBJ2-1 gives the whole variable domain EAGVVQSPRYKIIEKKQPVAFWCNPISGHNTLYWYLQNLGQGPELLIRYENEEAVDDSQLPKDRFSAERLKGVDSTLKIQPAELGDSAVYLCASSLRLAGVGGNEQFFGPGTRLTVL.